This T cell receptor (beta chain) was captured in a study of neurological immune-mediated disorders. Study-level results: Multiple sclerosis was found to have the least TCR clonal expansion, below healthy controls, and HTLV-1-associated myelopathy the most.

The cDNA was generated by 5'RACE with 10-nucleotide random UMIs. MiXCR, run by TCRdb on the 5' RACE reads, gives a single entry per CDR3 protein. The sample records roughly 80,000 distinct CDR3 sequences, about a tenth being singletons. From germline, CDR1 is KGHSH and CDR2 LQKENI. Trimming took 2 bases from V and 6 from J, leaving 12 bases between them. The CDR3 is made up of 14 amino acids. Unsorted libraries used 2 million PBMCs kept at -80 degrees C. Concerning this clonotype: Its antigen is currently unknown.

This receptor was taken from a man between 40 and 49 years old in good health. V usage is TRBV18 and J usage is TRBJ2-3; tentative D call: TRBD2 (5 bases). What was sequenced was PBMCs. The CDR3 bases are TGTGCCAGCTCACCAGGCCAGCGGCCGGATACGCAGTATTTT. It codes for CASSPGQRPDTQYF.